The TCR beta chain described here comes from a study of graft-versus-host responses after intestinal transplantation. As for the study in general: Recipients got multivisceral, liver-intestinal, or isolated intestinal transplants.

In regard to this clone: Its antigen is not identified.

Using immunoSEQ multiplex PCR, the repertoire was profiled, and TCRdb retains in-frame clones only, with some absent. The table records 78,000 or so clones, over 75% of them present only once. The length of the CDR3 is 14 residues. Trimming shortened V by 1 base and J by 0 bases, and 4 bases separated the two germline ends. Germline V gives CDR1 MGHRA, CDR2 YSYEKL. Points from the study as a whole: Patients with graft-donor T cell macrochimerism had high graft-versus-host to host-versus-graft clonal ratios in allografts.

The TCR sequence derives from a human donor who was the organ donor for an intestinal transplant. The genes are TRBV4-1 and TRBJ2-1; no clear D. The sample consisted of unstimulated CD8+ T cells sorted from spleen or lymph node cells, taken before transplant. For the CDR3, the DNA is TGCGCCAGCAGCCAAGGGCTCTCCTACAATGAGCAGTTCTTC. It encodes CASSQGLSYNEQFF.